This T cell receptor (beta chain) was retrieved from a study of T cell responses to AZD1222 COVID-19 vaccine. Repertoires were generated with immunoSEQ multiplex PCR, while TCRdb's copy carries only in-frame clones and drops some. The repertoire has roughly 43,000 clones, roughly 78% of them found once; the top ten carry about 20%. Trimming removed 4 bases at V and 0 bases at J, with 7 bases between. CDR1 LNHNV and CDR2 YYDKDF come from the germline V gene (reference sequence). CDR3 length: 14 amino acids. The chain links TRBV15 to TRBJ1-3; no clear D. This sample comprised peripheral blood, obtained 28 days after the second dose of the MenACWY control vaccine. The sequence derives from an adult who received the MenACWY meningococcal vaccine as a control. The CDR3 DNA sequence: TGTGCCACCAGCACAGACTCCTCTGGAAACACCATATATTTT. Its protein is CATSTDSSGNTIYF.